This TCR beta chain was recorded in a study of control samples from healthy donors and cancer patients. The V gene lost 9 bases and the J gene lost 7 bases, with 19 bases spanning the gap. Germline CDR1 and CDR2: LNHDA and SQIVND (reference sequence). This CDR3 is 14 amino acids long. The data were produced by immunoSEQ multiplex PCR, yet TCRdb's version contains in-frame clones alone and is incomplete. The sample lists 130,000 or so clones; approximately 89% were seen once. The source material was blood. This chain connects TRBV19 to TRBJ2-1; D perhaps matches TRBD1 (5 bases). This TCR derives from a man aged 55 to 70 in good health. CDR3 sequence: CASNFQGLPNEQFF. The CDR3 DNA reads TGTGCCAGCAACTTCCAGGGATTACCAAATGAGCAGTTCTTC.